A selection of T cell receptor beta chains follows, all from one sample in a study of T-cell memory formation after mild COVID-19. TCRdb re-derived calls from the 5' RACE reads in MiXCR, one entry per CDR3 protein. The sample comprises approximately 250,000 distinct CDR3 sequences, roughly 17% of which are singletons, and roughly 21% rests with the top ten. Source material: PBMCs or a T cell subset sorted from them (not recorded which). These TCRs come from a young man who had mild COVID-19 (a few samples of this study predate the infection). Cell type and time point are not known. Both conserved end residues are part of each CDR3. Fields, in order: CDR3 DNA, CDR3 protein, clone size, J gene, D gene, V gene. The D gene is left open where the match is weak. Size is stated for part of the rows, as once, few or many counts, or as a class when the clone is expanded.

CDR3nt: TGTGCCAGCAGTAATCGACAGGTTCCGGCCGGGGAGCTGTTTTTT
CDR3aa: CASSNRQVPAGELFF
abundance: -
j_gene: TRBJ2-2
d_gene: -
v_gene: TRBV2

CDR3nt: TGTGCCAGTCACGTGGGATCAGACACGACAGATACGCAGTATTTT
CDR3aa: CASHVGSDTTDTQYF
abundance: many
j_gene: TRBJ2-3
d_gene: -
v_gene: TRBV6-2/TRBV6-3

CDR3nt: TGTGCCAGCAGCCAATTCAGGGCCACTGAAGCTTTCTTT
CDR3aa: CASSQFRATEAFF
abundance: few
j_gene: TRBJ1-1
d_gene: -
v_gene: TRBV3-1

CDR3nt: TGCGCCAGCAGCCAAGAGGCACGACAAACAGATACGCAGTATTTT
CDR3aa: CASSQEARQTDTQYF
abundance: few
j_gene: TRBJ2-3
d_gene: -
v_gene: TRBV4-1

CDR3nt: TGTGCCATCACCGAAAGGGGAGGCGCAGATACGCAGTATTTT
CDR3aa: CAITERGGADTQYF
abundance: few
j_gene: TRBJ2-3
d_gene: -
v_gene: TRBV10-3

CDR3nt: TGTGCCAGCAGCTTTGGGGGGAATAGCAATCAGCCCCAGCATTTT
CDR3aa: CASSFGGNSNQPQHF
abundance: few
j_gene: TRBJ1-5
d_gene: -
v_gene: TRBV7-8

CDR3nt: TGTGCCAGCAGCAGGGGGACAGATAATCAGCCCCAGCATTTT
CDR3aa: CASSRGTDNQPQHF
abundance: -
j_gene: TRBJ1-5
d_gene: TRBD1
v_gene: TRBV7-9

CDR3nt: TGCGCCAGCAGCTTGGTGGGGGCCGGTAATGAAAAACTGTTTTTT
CDR3aa: CASSLVGAGNEKLFF
abundance: few
j_gene: TRBJ1-4
d_gene: -
v_gene: TRBV5-1

CDR3nt: TGCGCCAGCAGCCAAGATATGAGCGTACACACCGGGGAGCTGTTTTTT
CDR3aa: CASSQDMSVHTGELFF
abundance: few
j_gene: TRBJ2-2
d_gene: -
v_gene: TRBV4-1

CDR3nt: TGTGCCAGCAGCCCGGGGACAGGGGCCGGAGAGACCCAGTACTTC
CDR3aa: CASSPGTGAGETQYF
abundance: -
j_gene: TRBJ2-5
d_gene: TRBD1
v_gene: TRBV11-2

CDR3nt: TGTGCTAGTCGTAGCGGGGGGCACCAAGAGACCCAGTACTTC
CDR3aa: CASRSGGHQETQYF
abundance: -
j_gene: TRBJ2-5
d_gene: TRBD2
v_gene: TRBV12-5

CDR3nt: TGTGCCAGCAGTCCCCGAGGGTATCGAGAGACCCAGTACTTC
CDR3aa: CASSPRGYRETQYF
abundance: few
j_gene: TRBJ2-5
d_gene: -
v_gene: TRBV27

CDR3nt: TGTGCCAGCAGCGATTCGGGAGACGGTACCGGGGAGCTGTTTTTT
CDR3aa: CASSDSGDGTGELFF
abundance: -
j_gene: TRBJ2-2
d_gene: -
v_gene: TRBV9

CDR3nt: TGTGCCAGCAGCTTGAGGGCCAGCGGGGGGCTGAACACCGGGGAGCTGTTTTTT
CDR3aa: CASSLRASGGLNTGELFF
abundance: -
j_gene: TRBJ2-2
d_gene: TRBD2
v_gene: TRBV5-4

CDR3nt: TGTGCCAGTGGGTTCCGGAGGGGAGAGACCCAGTACTTC
CDR3aa: CASGFRRGETQYF
abundance: few
j_gene: TRBJ2-5
d_gene: -
v_gene: TRBV6-6

CDR3nt: TGTGCCACGCGGACAGGAGAGTATAGCAATCAGCCCCAGCATTTT
CDR3aa: CATRTGEYSNQPQHF
abundance: -
j_gene: TRBJ1-5
d_gene: TRBD1
v_gene: TRBV10-3

CDR3nt: TGCAGTGCTTACGGACAGCAGAATCAGCCCCAGCATTTT
CDR3aa: CSAYGQQNQPQHF
abundance: few
j_gene: TRBJ1-5
d_gene: -
v_gene: TRBV20-1

CDR3nt: TGTGCCAGCTCAGCGCCGGTTCCTCGGGACGAGCAGTACTTC
CDR3aa: CASSAPVPRDEQYF
abundance: -
j_gene: TRBJ2-7
d_gene: -
v_gene: TRBV18

CDR3nt: TGTGCCAGCAGCCAAGGATTGGCCCAGGCAGCCCCTGGCACAGATACGCAGTATTTT
CDR3aa: CASSQGLAQAAPGTDTQYF
abundance: many
j_gene: TRBJ2-3
d_gene: -
v_gene: TRBV4-2

CDR3nt: TGCGCCAGCAGCTTGGTGGGACAGAGGGAGTATGAGCAGTTCTTC
CDR3aa: CASSLVGQREYEQFF
abundance: many
j_gene: TRBJ2-1
d_gene: TRBD1
v_gene: TRBV5-1

CDR3nt: TGTGCCAGCAGCTCAGCGGGACTAGCGGGGGGGCGGGGCACAGATACGCAGTATTTT
CDR3aa: CASSSAGLAGGRGTDTQYF
abundance: -
j_gene: TRBJ2-3
d_gene: TRBD2
v_gene: TRBV7-2

CDR3nt: TGTGCCAGCAGCTCGGGACAGGGATACACAGATACGCAGTATTTT
CDR3aa: CASSSGQGYTDTQYF
abundance: few
j_gene: TRBJ2-3
d_gene: TRBD1
v_gene: TRBV7-3

CDR3nt: TGCGCCAGCAGCCGCCACTACGAGCAGTACTTC
CDR3aa: CASSRHYEQYF
abundance: few
j_gene: TRBJ2-7
d_gene: -
v_gene: TRBV5-1

CDR3nt: TGTGCCAGCAGCTTAAAGGCCAGCGGGGTTGGATCAGATACGCAGTATTTT
CDR3aa: CASSLKASGVGSDTQYF
abundance: few
j_gene: TRBJ2-3
d_gene: TRBD2
v_gene: TRBV7-3

CDR3nt: TGTGCCAGCAGCTTAGGGTATCATGAAATCCAGTACTTC
CDR3aa: CASSLGYHEIQYF
abundance: -
j_gene: TRBJ2-7
d_gene: -
v_gene: TRBV7-3

CDR3nt: TGTGCCAGCAGCCAAGGGGACAGTCTTACCGGGGAGCTGTTTTTT
CDR3aa: CASSQGDSLTGELFF
abundance: few
j_gene: TRBJ2-2
d_gene: TRBD1
v_gene: TRBV9

CDR3nt: TGTGCCAGCAGCTCCCCTCGGGAGGGAACCGGGGAGCTGTTTTTT
CDR3aa: CASSSPREGTGELFF
abundance: -
j_gene: TRBJ2-2
d_gene: TRBD2
v_gene: TRBV7-2

CDR3nt: TGCGCCAGCAGCCAAGATAAGGACTCTCCTACGCAGTATTTT
CDR3aa: CASSQDKDSPTQYF
abundance: few
j_gene: TRBJ2-3
d_gene: -
v_gene: TRBV4-3

CDR3nt: TGTGCCAGTAACCAAGACGGCAGCTCCTATAATTCACCCCTCCACTTT
CDR3aa: CASNQDGSSYNSPLHF
abundance: -
j_gene: TRBJ1-6
d_gene: -
v_gene: TRBV19

CDR3nt: TGCGCCAGCAGCTTGGGGGACCGCTACTCTAATGAAAAACTGTTTTTT
CDR3aa: CASSLGDRYSNEKLFF
abundance: -
j_gene: TRBJ1-4
d_gene: -
v_gene: TRBV5-1

CDR3nt: TGCAGCGTTGCTTCGAGAGATCAGCCCCAGCATTTT
CDR3aa: CSVASRDQPQHF
abundance: few
j_gene: TRBJ1-5
d_gene: -
v_gene: TRBV29-1

CDR3nt: TGTGCCAGCAGCCAAGAGATGGGGGCAGATACGCAGTATTTT
CDR3aa: CASSQEMGADTQYF
abundance: -
j_gene: TRBJ2-3
d_gene: -
v_gene: TRBV4-2

CDR3nt: TGCAGTGCTAGGACGGGGGGAGGACTGTCTGCGGGAGATGAGCAGTTCTTC
CDR3aa: CSARTGGGLSAGDEQFF
abundance: -
j_gene: TRBJ2-1
d_gene: TRBD2
v_gene: TRBV20-1

CDR3nt: TGTGCCAGCAGTGACCCTCGACACCTTAAAGACTATGGCTACACCTTC
CDR3aa: CASSDPRHLKDYGYTF
abundance: -
j_gene: TRBJ1-2
d_gene: -
v_gene: TRBV6-2/TRBV6-3

CDR3nt: TGTGCCAGCAGCTTCGGACTAGCGGGGTTCCCGAACACCGGGGAGCTGTTTTTT
CDR3aa: CASSFGLAGFPNTGELFF
abundance: few
j_gene: TRBJ2-2
d_gene: TRBD2
v_gene: TRBV7-2

CDR3nt: TGCGCCAGCAGCCAAGAACGGGGCCGGGGCACAGATACGCAGTATTTT
CDR3aa: CASSQERGRGTDTQYF
abundance: many
j_gene: TRBJ2-3
d_gene: -
v_gene: TRBV4-1

CDR3nt: TGCGCCAGCAGCCTGGACTGGGACATTCAGTACTTC
CDR3aa: CASSLDWDIQYF
abundance: -
j_gene: TRBJ2-4
d_gene: -
v_gene: TRBV5-1

CDR3nt: TGTGCCAGCAGTCCGGCCCCCGGCAGGAACACTGAAGCTTTCTTT
CDR3aa: CASSPAPGRNTEAFF
abundance: -
j_gene: TRBJ1-1
d_gene: -
v_gene: TRBV12-3/TRBV12-4

CDR3nt: TGTGCCAGCAGTTTTGGGGCGACAGGGGACGAGCAGTACTTC
CDR3aa: CASSFGATGDEQYF
abundance: -
j_gene: TRBJ2-7
d_gene: TRBD1
v_gene: TRBV12-3/TRBV12-4

CDR3nt: TGTGCCAGCCGTCCCGCTAGCGGGGTTTACAATGAGCAGTTCTTC
CDR3aa: CASRPASGVYNEQFF
abundance: many
j_gene: TRBJ2-1
d_gene: TRBD2
v_gene: TRBV14

CDR3nt: TGTGCCAGCAGCCCAGGGTGGGGAAACACCATATATTTT
CDR3aa: CASSPGWGNTIYF
abundance: -
j_gene: TRBJ1-3
d_gene: -
v_gene: TRBV11-2

CDR3nt: TGCGCCAGCAGCCGGACAGGGGCCTATGGCTACACCTTC
CDR3aa: CASSRTGAYGYTF
abundance: many
j_gene: TRBJ1-2
d_gene: TRBD1
v_gene: TRBV5-1

CDR3nt: TGCAGTGCTAGAGCGATGGGAGTCGACACTGAAGCTTTCTTT
CDR3aa: CSARAMGVDTEAFF
abundance: few
j_gene: TRBJ1-1
d_gene: -
v_gene: TRBV20-1

CDR3nt: TGTGCCAGCAGTTATGGGACGGGCACAGATACGCAGTATTTT
CDR3aa: CASSYGTGTDTQYF
abundance: -
j_gene: TRBJ2-3
d_gene: -
v_gene: TRBV6-5

CDR3nt: TGTGCCAGCAGCGACACTAGACAAGAGACCCAGTACTTC
CDR3aa: CASSDTRQETQYF
abundance: few
j_gene: TRBJ2-5
d_gene: -
v_gene: TRBV12-3/TRBV12-4

CDR3nt: TGTGCCAGCGCCTCTGACCCGTCCTCCTACAATGAGCAGTTCTTC
CDR3aa: CASASDPSSYNEQFF
abundance: many
j_gene: TRBJ2-1
d_gene: -
v_gene: TRBV11-2